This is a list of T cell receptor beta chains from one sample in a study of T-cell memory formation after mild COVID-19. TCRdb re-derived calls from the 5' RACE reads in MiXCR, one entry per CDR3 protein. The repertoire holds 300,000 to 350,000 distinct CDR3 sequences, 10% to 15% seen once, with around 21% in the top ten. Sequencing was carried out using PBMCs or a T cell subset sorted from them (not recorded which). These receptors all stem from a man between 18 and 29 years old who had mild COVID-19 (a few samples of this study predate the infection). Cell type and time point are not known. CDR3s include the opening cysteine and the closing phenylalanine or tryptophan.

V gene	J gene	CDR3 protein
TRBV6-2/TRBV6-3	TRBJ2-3	CASSYSGSGTDTQYF
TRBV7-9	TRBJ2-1	CASSQMSSYNEQFF
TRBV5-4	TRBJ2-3	CASSSSQGAADTQYF
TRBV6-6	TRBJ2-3	CASGLGPRGDTQYF
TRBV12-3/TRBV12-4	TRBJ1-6	CASSFWTGWDSPLHF
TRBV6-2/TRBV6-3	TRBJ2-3	CASRSAVSTDTQYF
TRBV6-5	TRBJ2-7	CASSDTDRYEQYF
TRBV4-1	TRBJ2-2	CASSHAFANTGELFF
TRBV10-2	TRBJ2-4	CATQMGGENIQYF
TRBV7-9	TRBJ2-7	CASTIDMTYEQYF
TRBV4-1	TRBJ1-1	CASSQGGTIEAFF
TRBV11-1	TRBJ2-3	CASSTGQGATDTQYF
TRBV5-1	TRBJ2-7	CASSLGPGKSIYEQYF
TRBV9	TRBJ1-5	CASSANSDQPQHF
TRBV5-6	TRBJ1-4	CASSLLDAGNEKLFF
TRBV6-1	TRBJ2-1	CASNEQFF
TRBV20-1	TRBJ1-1	CSADGGTEAFF
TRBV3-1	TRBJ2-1	CASSQLGFSGDYNEQFF
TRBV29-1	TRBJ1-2	CSVGQGYGYTF
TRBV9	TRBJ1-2	CASSQRTGASLGYTF
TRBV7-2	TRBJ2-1	CASSLAPSGEREQFF
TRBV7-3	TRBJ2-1	CASSFLFNEQFF
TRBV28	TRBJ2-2	CASSYGRELFF
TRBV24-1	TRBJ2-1	CATSDLGQGNGEQFF
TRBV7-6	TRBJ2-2	CASSPVLAGEPGTGELFF
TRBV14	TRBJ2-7	CASSRREGGPYEQYF
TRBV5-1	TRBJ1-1	CASSLERVGSTEAFF
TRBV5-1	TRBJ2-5	CASSFRRQETQYF
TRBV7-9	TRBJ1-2	CASSLSAGYGYTF
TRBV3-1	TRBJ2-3	CASSQGTGGGDTQYF
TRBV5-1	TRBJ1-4	CASSLGTVVEKLFF
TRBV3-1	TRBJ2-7	CASRGLESYEQYF
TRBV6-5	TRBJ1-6	CASRTRDNYSPLHF
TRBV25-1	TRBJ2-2	CASTEGSGELFF
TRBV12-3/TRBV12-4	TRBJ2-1	CASSQRRDLDEQFF